Included here is one T cell receptor beta chain sequence, with context. Repertoires were generated with immunoSEQ multiplex PCR, while TCRdb's copy carries only in-frame clones and drops some. The sample lists about 88,000 clones; around 90% were seen once. This CDR3 is built from 14 residues. Germline V gives CDR1 SGHTA, CDR2 FQGNSA. The V segment lost 7 bases and the J segment 4 bases; nucleotides outside the gene matches: 8. This sample was taken from a study of technical replicates of blood from a few donors. Sequencing was performed on T cells isolated from PBMCs. The chain is built from TRBV7-2 and TRBJ1-2; 8 nucleotides agree with TRBD1. This receptor was identified in a human donor in good health. The chain's CDR3 is CASTPTGELYGYTF. The DNA of the CDR3 is TGTGCCAGCACCCCGACAGGGGAACTCTATGGCTACACCTTC.